This T cell receptor beta chain was captured in a study of T cell responses to AZD1222 COVID-19 vaccine. Note on this clone: Antigen: not known.

Libraries were prepared by immunoSEQ multiplex PCR; TCRdb keeps only in-frame clonotypes and omits some of them. This table has about 120,000 clones, roughly 88% appearing once. The germline gives CDR1 SGHDN, CDR2 FVKESK. The trim removed 3 bases at V and 2 bases at J, leaving 7 bases unmatched. CDR3 length: 15 amino acids. Notes on the study in general: Spike-specific TCR repertoires showed rising breadth and depth after two AZD1222 doses. White British people made up most donors, females outnumbered males, and clonal diversity was possibly underestimated. The peak T cell response came first, and repertoires were sampled only after it.

Sequenced here: peripheral blood, sampled on day 0 of AZD1222 vaccination. The sequence was collected from an adult in good health. The J gene is TRBJ2-7, the V gene TRBV14; 7 bases fit TRBD1. DNA for the CDR3: TGTGCCAGCAGCCACCGGACAGGTCCCACCTACGAGCAGTACTTC. It encodes CASSHRTGPTYEQYF.